This TCR beta chain was retrieved from a study of CD8 T cells in ankylosing spondylitis. Concerning this clonotype: No antigen is known for it.

Libraries for TCR beta were made by quantitative 5'-RACE with molecular barcodes. One entry per CDR3 protein, called by TCRdb with MiXCR from the 5' RACE reads. The sample contains about 450,000 distinct CDR3 sequences, roughly a quarter of which appear only once. Germline CDR1 reads SEHNR; CDR2 reads FQNEAQ (reference sequence). V was cut by 4 bases and J by 2 bases, with 9 bases left in between. The CDR3 is 13 amino acids. General study findings and limits: According to the report, clones linked to the disease were significantly enriched in matched synovial fluid samples taken from ankylosing spondylitis patients. A CD8+ phenotype characterized the disease-linked clones, which were relatively rare in peripheral blood. Blood from ankylosing spondylitis patients appeared to carry a characteristic roughly eight-variant TCR beta motif.

The receptor was isolated from a male donor with ankylosing spondylitis. The chain joins TRBV7-9 to TRBJ2-7; D unclear. Sequencing input: blood, either unsorted or a sorted T cell fraction (not recorded which). CDR3 sequence reads: CASSSEGPYEQYF. Here the CDR3 DNA reads TGTGCCAGCAGCTCAGAAGGTCCCTACGAGCAGTACTTC.